The 15 T cell receptor beta chains below were found in one sample sequenced in a study of shared clonotypes between healthy human individuals. Sequencing was performed with immunoSEQ multiplex PCR; in TCRdb, only in-frame clones are kept and a portion is missing. The sample lists roughly 1,600,000 clones; approximately 98.5% were seen once. The sample was naive CD4+ T cells sorted from blood. Regarding subset: CD45RA+ positively selected. Receptor source: a man in his thirties or forties in good health.

J is TRBJ2-3 and V is TRBV10-1; possibly TRBD2 for D (6 bases). This CDR3 spans 18 amino acids. V was clipped by 3 bases and J by 1 base, with 20 bases between them. Germline assignment: CDR1 WNHNN and CDR2 SYGVQD (reference sequence). CDR3 sequence: CASSDSRGPGTRTDTQYF. In DNA, the CDR3 is TGCGCCAGCAGTGATTCGCGGGGACCGGGAACCCGCACAGATACGCAGTATTTT.

The V call is TRBV28, the J call TRBJ1-5, with D possibly being TRBD1 (5 bases). The CDR3 spans 16 residues. V gave up 5 bases and J gave up 4 bases, with 18 bases separating them. Germline lookup yields CDR1 MDHEN and CDR2 SYDVKM. The CDR3 loop is CASSETQGTLNQPQHF. Written as DNA, the CDR3 is TGTGCCAGCAGTGAAACCCAGGGTACCTTAAATCAGCCCCAGCATTTT.

The chain is built from TRBV7-8 and TRBJ1-2; the D is unclear. The CDR3 covers 15 residues. CDR1 and CDR2 from the germline V gene are SGHVS and FQNEAQ. V was cut by 0 bases and J by 4 bases, with 12 bases left in between. This CDR3 reads CASSLAPTGIYGYTF. In DNA, the CDR3 is TGTGCCAGCAGCTTAGCGCCGACTGGAATCTATGGCTACACCTTC.

Worth noting for this clone: The sample has other DNA sequences that encode this CDR3 too. This sequence joins TRBV29-1 and TRBJ2-1; 11 bases are shared with TRBD2. The CDR3 totals 15 residues. Germline lookup yields CDR1 SQVTM and CDR2 ANQGSEA. The ends lost 1 base at V and 3 bases at J; junction bases unmatched: 2. The CDR3 here is CSVEGTSGGYNEQFF. DNA for the CDR3: TGCAGCGTTGAAGGAACTAGCGGGGGCTACAATGAGCAGTTCTTC.

The rearrangement joins TRBV7-9 to TRBJ2-3; D is unresolved. Germline V gene data show CDR1 as SEHNR and CDR2 as FQNEAQ (reference sequence). Trimming cost V 5 bases and J 6 bases, with 15 bases left between them. The CDR3 is 14 amino acids. CDR3 sequence: CASSPYAGVDTQYF. The CDR3 nucleotides read TGTGCCAGCAGCCCCTACGCAGGAGTGGATACGCAGTATTTT.

This clone was detected once. The genes are TRBV7-2 and TRBJ2-2, with D possibly TRBD2 on 6 matching bases. This CDR3 has 16 amino acids. Trimming took 3 bases from V and 0 from J, leaving 11 bases between them. Germline lookup yields CDR1 SGHTA and CDR2 FQGNSA. The CDR3 protein is CASSFKAGTNTGELFF. The CDR3 DNA reads TGTGCCAGCAGCTTTAAGGCGGGAACGAACACCGGGGAGCTGTTTTTT.

V is TRBV30 and J is TRBJ1-2; D is unresolved. Trimming cost V 3 bases and J 8 bases, with 13 bases left between them. CDR1 is GTSNPN, CDR2 SVGIG, per germline (reference sequence). CDR3 size: 12 residues. CDR3 in amino acids: CAWRYEDPGYTF. As DNA, the CDR3 is TGTGCCTGGAGGTACGAGGACCCGGGCTACACCTTC.

The count of this clone is one. V gene TRBV27 combines with J gene TRBJ1-5; the D gene is possibly TRBD1 (5 bases). The CDR3 extends over 12 amino acids. Germline V gives CDR1 MNHEY, CDR2 SMNVEV (reference sequence). V lost 7 bases and J 6 bases, leaving 10 bases between the germline ends. CDR3 amino acids: CASKQGSQPQHF. The CDR3 DNA follows: TGTGCCAGCAAGCAGGGAAGTCAGCCCCAGCATTTT.

The chain employs TRBV7-2 and TRBJ2-7; 7 nucleotides line up with TRBD1. The V segment lost 1 base and the J segment 1 base; nucleotides outside the gene matches: 4. The CDR3 has 15 residues. The germline CDR1 and CDR2 sequences are SGHTA and FQGNSA. The CDR3 sequence: CASSLVTGLSYEQYF. The CDR3 nucleotides are TGTGCCAGCAGCTTAGTGACAGGGTTATCCTACGAGCAGTACTTC.

The gene calls are TRBV28 and TRBJ2-1, with D perhaps TRBD1 or TRBD2 (5 bases each). This CDR3 contains 11 residues. Germline assignment: CDR1 MDHEN and CDR2 SYDVKM. The V gene lost 6 bases and the J gene lost 15 bases, with 15 bases spanning the gap. The CDR3 sequence: CASRLGDQRFF. CDR3 sequence (DNA): TGTGCCAGCAGACTGGGGGACCAGAGGTTCTTC.

The J gene is TRBJ1-1, the V gene TRBV18; 7 bases fit TRBD1. Trimming removed 3 bases from V and 6 bases from J; junction bases left unmatched: 16. The CDR3 runs to 17 residues. Germline V gene sequence: CDR1 KGHSH, CDR2 LQKENI. Here the CDR3 DNA reads TGTGCCAGCTCACCGTTCCCTCGACAGGGTTTAAGGCCTGAAGCTTTCTTT. It specifies CASSPFPRQGLRPEAFF.

This chain links TRBV4-1 with TRBJ1-1; 8 positions match TRBD1. Per germline, CDR1 MGHRA and CDR2 YSYEKL. The CDR3 contains 17 residues. Trimming cost V 2 bases and J 0 bases; bases outside gene matches: 8. The CDR3 coding sequence is TGCGCCAGCAGCCAATGGGACAGGTTACTCATGAACACTGAAGCTTTCTTT. Residues: CASSQWDRLLMNTEAFF.

The chain joins TRBV10-1 to TRBJ1-1, with a tentative D call TRBD1 (5 bases). CDR1 is WNHNN, CDR2 SYGVQD, per germline (reference sequence). Deletions cut 5 bases from V and 3 bases from J, with 10 bases between. The CDR3 spans 13 residues. The CDR3 region is CASSRQRDTEAFF. In DNA form, the CDR3 reads TGCGCCAGCAGTAGACAGAGGGACACTGAAGCTTTCTTT.

The chain couples TRBV11-2 to TRBJ2-7; TRBD1 matches at 8 bases. V lost 5 bases, J lost 1 base, and 7 bases stayed unmatched. The CDR3 length is 15 residues. Per the germline V gene, CDR1 is SGHAT and CDR2 is FQNNGV. CDR3 coding DNA: TGTGCCAGCAGCATCGGACAGGGCCCTTCCTACGAGCAGTACTTC. This gives the protein CASSIGQGPSYEQYF.

The chain has TRBV5-1 and TRBJ2-1; 10 bases are shared with TRBD1. The germline V gene encodes CDR1 SGHRS and CDR2 YFSETQ. J was trimmed by 9 bases and V by 5 bases; bases with no gene match: 11. The CDR3 sequence is 15 residues long. The CDR3 DNA sequence: TGCGCCAGCAGTGAGACCGGGACAGGGGTTGTTGAGCAGTTCTTC. It is translated as CASSETGTGVVEQFF.